The clone carrying this T cell receptor beta chain turned up a few times. A much larger clone differs from this one at a single base, so this may be a read error. This sample was included in a study of blood T cells in healthy people across ages. Germline lookup yields CDR1 MDHEN and CDR2 SYDVKM. The length of the CDR3 is 13 residues. Trimming cost V 4 bases and J 3 bases, with 7 bases left between them. A sample-barcoded 5' primer and a J-beta primer mix were used in a second PCR of about 7 to 11 cycles. Each CDR3 protein gets one entry after TCRdb re-called the 5' RACE reads with MiXCR. Here the sample spans around 650,000 distinct CDR3 sequences, less than 40% being singletons.

The TCR originated in a woman aged 80 or over in good health. Sequences were obtained from blood. The chain has TRBV28 and TRBJ1-5; D possibly corresponds to TRBD1 (6 bases). The CDR3 DNA is TGTGCCAGCAGTTGGACAGACAATCAGCCCCAGCATTTT. Translation: CASSWTDNQPQHF.